The 26 T cell receptor beta chains below come from one sample, sequenced in a study of shared clonotypes between healthy human individuals. Only in-frame clones appear in the TCRdb table, and some are missing; sequencing was by immunoSEQ multiplex PCR. This repertoire shows approximately 2,000,000 clones, just under 95% found once; its top ten account for 0.3% to 0.45%. Sample: naive CD4+ T cells from PBMCs. Described subset: CD45RA+ positively selected. The receptors come from a man between 18 and 29 years old in good health. Some clones in this sample may be carry-over from other donors' samples.

On this clone itself: Other DNA sequences of this sample code for an identical CDR3. This chain joins TRBV18 and TRBJ2-7; D remains ambiguous. Germline V CDR1 and CDR2: KGHSH, LQKENI. V lost 0 bases, J lost 4 bases, and 7 bases lay in between. This CDR3 spans 13 amino acids. CDR3 DNA sequence: TGTGCCAGCTCACCACCGGGCCAATACGAGCAGTACTTC. Protein: CASSPPGQYEQYF.

This clone was recorded once. The rearrangement links TRBV7-2 to TRBJ2-2; 12 nucleotides align to TRBD2. This CDR3 has 18 amino acids. The trim removed 1 base at V and 5 bases at J, leaving 8 bases unmatched. Germline V CDR1 and CDR2: SGHTA, FQGNSA. The CDR3 sequence: CASSLGALAGGPTGELFF. The CDR3 DNA reads TGTGCCAGCAGCTTAGGGGCCCTAGCGGGAGGGCCAACCGGGGAGCTGTTTTTT. The full variable domain, rest sourced from reference TRBV7-2 and TRBJ2-2, is GAGVSQSPSNKVTEKGKDVELRCDPISGHTALYWYRQSLGQGLEFLIYFQGNSAPDKSGLPSDRFSAERTGGSVSTLTIQRTQQEDSAVYLCASSLGALAGGPTGELFFGEGSRLTVL.

The sample holds a few counts of this clone. The chain carries TRBV7-8 and TRBJ2-7; 11 nucleotides agree with TRBD2. Losses at the gene ends were 5 bases for V and 9 bases for J; bases not matched to a gene: 12. Germline V lookup: CDR1 SGHVS, CDR2 FQNEAQ. This CDR3 is 15 amino acids long. The CDR3 nucleotides are TGTGCCAGCAGCCCCCGACTAGCGGGACGGTCCGGGCAGTACTTC. Translation gives CASSPRLAGRSGQYF.

The gene calls are TRBV30 and TRBJ2-3; D may be TRBD1 (6 bases). Germline V lookup: CDR1 GTSNPN, CDR2 SVGIG (reference sequence). Trimming took off 4 bases at V and 1 base at J, with 12 bases between the two ends. This CDR3 region has 14 residues. Here the CDR3 DNA reads TGTGCCTGGACCGTAAAGGGGGGCACAGATACGCAGTATTTT. As protein: CAWTVKGGTDTQYF.

V is TRBV29-1 and J is TRBJ2-4; 7 bases are a match to TRBD1. Losses at the gene ends were 4 bases for V and 4 bases for J; bases not matched to a gene: 7. This CDR3 is built from 14 residues. Germline CDR1 is SQVTM and CDR2 is ANQGSEA. The CDR3, as DNA: TGCAGCGTTGTGGGTGGGACAGAAAAAAACATTCAGTACTTC. Its protein product is CSVVGGTEKNIQYF.

The rearrangement uses TRBV5-1 and TRBJ2-5; D is undetermined. This CDR3 spans 13 amino acids. Deletions cut 5 bases from V and 2 bases from J, with 10 bases between. Germline values: CDR1 SGHRS, CDR2 YFSETQ. The CDR3 spells CASRVGPQETQYF. The CDR3 nucleotides are TGCGCCAGCAGAGTTGGACCACAAGAGACCCAGTACTTC. The full variable domain, completed using reference TRBV5-1 and TRBJ2-5, is KAGVTQTPRYLIKTRGQQVTLSCSPISGHRSVSWYQQTPGQGLQFLFEYFSETQRNKGNFPGRFSGRQFSNSRSEMNVSTLELGDSALYLCASRVGPQETQYFGPGTRLLVL.

The CDR3 DNA follows: TGTGCCAGCAGTGTTACAGGGAAATACGAGCAGTACTTC. Translation gives CASSVTGKYEQYF. The V and J genes are TRBV28 and TRBJ2-7; maybe TRBD1 (6 bases). Germline CDR1 and CDR2: MDHEN and SYDVKM. V was clipped by 5 bases and J by 4 bases, with 12 bases between them. The CDR3 is 13 residues long.

CDR3 residues: CATLRPDSTYEQYF. The DNA for the CDR3 is TGTGCCACCCTCCGCCCGGACAGTACCTACGAGCAGTACTTC. The genes are TRBV6-5 and TRBJ2-7, with D perhaps TRBD1 (6 bases). Germline CDR1 is MNHEY and CDR2 is SVGAGI. The CDR3 contains 14 residues. V lost 10 bases and J lost 2, with 18 bases in between.

The chain links TRBV27 to TRBJ1-4; D remains ambiguous. The CDR3 sequence is 13 residues long. The germline V and J ends were trimmed by 6 bases and 7 bases, with 12 bases remaining between them. From germline, CDR1 is MNHEY and CDR2 SMNVEV (reference sequence). CDR3 coding DNA: TGTGCCAGCAGGAGTTGGGGATTTGAAAAACTGTTTTTT. Its translation is CASRSWGFEKLFF.

This sequence joins TRBV27 and TRBJ2-1, with TRBD2 as a possible D gene (5 bases). Trimming removed 1 base at V and 5 bases at J, with 21 bases between. This CDR3 has 18 amino acids. Germline V gives CDR1 MNHEY, CDR2 SMNVEV (reference sequence). The chain's CDR3 is CASSLFARSRGTHNEQFF. CDR3 sequence (DNA): TGTGCCAGCAGTTTATTCGCCCGATCACGGGGAACACACAATGAGCAGTTCTTC.

This chain uses TRBV4-1 with TRBJ1-5, with D perhaps matching TRBD1 (5 bases). Germline V CDR1 and CDR2: MGHRA, YSYEKL. Trimming cost V 3 bases and J 6 bases, with 18 bases left between them. This CDR3 comprises 16 residues. CDR3: CASSQGKAPGVQPQHF. The CDR3 DNA is TGCGCCAGCAGCCAGGGGAAGGCTCCGGGGGTTCAGCCCCAGCATTTT.

The chain recombines TRBV7-3 with TRBJ2-7; tentatively, D is TRBD2 (6 bases). The germline V gene has CDR1 SGHTA and CDR2 FQGTGA. The CDR3 consists of 13 residues. Trimming took 6 bases from V and 1 from J, leaving 10 bases between them. The DNA of the CDR3 is TGTGCCAGCAGTTATGCGGGATCCTACGAGCAGTACTTC. The encoded protein is CASSYAGSYEQYF. The full variable domain, its missing parts supplied by reference TRBV7-3 and TRBJ2-7, is GAGVSQTPSNKVTEKGKYVELRCDPISGHTALYWYRQSLGQGPEFLIYFQGTGAADDSGLPNDRFFAVRPEGSVSTLKIQRTERGDSAVYLCASSYAGSYEQYFGPGTRLTVT.

Points on this clone: The junction departs from the called germline gene at one end, perhaps through a read error. DNA for the CDR3: TGTGCCAGCAGTTTGAAGTGGAGTGGCGCAGACTTC. This translates into CASSLKWSGADF. The chain combines TRBV28 with TRBJ2-7; D is undetermined. CDR3 length equals 12 residues. Germline V lookup: CDR1 MDHEN, CDR2 SYDVKM.

The rearrangement links TRBV7-6 to TRBJ2-5; TRBD2 matches 9 bases. The trim removed 0 bases at V and 0 bases at J, leaving 5 bases unmatched. This CDR3 has 17 amino acids. CDR1 and CDR2 from the germline V gene are SGHVS and FNYEAQ. CDR3 in amino acids: CASSLAMTSGNQETQYF. CDR3 nucleotide sequence: TGTGCCAGCAGCTTAGCAATGACTAGCGGTAACCAAGAGACCCAGTACTTC.

The chain carries TRBV30 and TRBJ2-3; no definite D call. Between the trimmed V and J ends, which lost 4 bases and 1 base, there was a span of 6 bases. This CDR3 comprises 12 residues. The V gene's germline CDR1 is GTSNPN and CDR2 SVGIG (reference sequence). Written as DNA, the CDR3 is TGTGCCTGGAATTCAGGCACAGATACGCAGTATTTT. It yields the protein CAWNSGTDTQYF.

This chain joins TRBV7-2 and TRBJ2-1, with TRBD1 matching over 12 bases. Germline V CDR1 and CDR2: SGHTA, FQGNSA. The CDR3 contains 16 residues. J lost 7 bases, V lost 1 base, and 5 bases had no gene match. The CDR3 loop reads CASSLGWDRGRNEQFF. The CDR3 coding sequence is TGTGCCAGCAGCTTAGGATGGGACAGGGGGCGAAATGAGCAGTTCTTC.

V is TRBV6-1 and J is TRBJ2-7; the D gene is possibly TRBD2 (6 bases). The CDR3 runs to 15 residues. Germline V gene sequence: CDR1 MNHNS, CDR2 SASEGT. Trimming took off 6 bases at V and 4 bases at J, with 19 bases between the two ends. The CDR3 spells CASRTGVGEWYEQYF. The CDR3 region has the DNA TGTGCCAGCAGGACGGGAGTAGGGGAGTGGTACGAGCAGTACTTC.

The chain joins TRBV5-1 to TRBJ2-3; the D is unclear. The CDR3 is 14 residues long. Germline V gene data show CDR1 as SGHRS and CDR2 as YFSETQ. Trimming pared 4 bases from V and 1 base from J, leaving 10 bases between. The CDR3 region has the DNA TGCGCCAGCAGCCTAATGGACGGCACAGATACGCAGTATTTT. Its translation: CASSLMDGTDTQYF.

V gene TRBV11-2 combines with J gene TRBJ1-4; possible D gene TRBD1, 6 bases. In germline, CDR1 is SGHAT, CDR2 FQNNGV. CDR3 length: 18 residues. V lost 5 bases, J lost 1 base, and 20 bases lay in between. The CDR3 sequence is CASSPPQGRNGTNEKLFF. In DNA, the CDR3 is TGTGCCAGCAGCCCCCCCCAGGGGCGGAATGGAACTAATGAAAAACTGTTTTTT.

The chain uses TRBV2 and TRBJ1-3; no firm D call. CDR1 is SNHLY, CDR2 FYNNEI, per germline. The CDR3 has 13 residues. Trimming stripped 9 bases from V and 2 bases from J, with 11 bases between. Written as DNA, the CDR3 is TGTGCCAGGGGCCCGTTTCCTGGAAACACCATATATTTT. It yields the protein CARGPFPGNTIYF. Together with reference TRBV2 and TRBJ1-3, the CDR3 gives the full variable domain: EPEVTQTPSHQVTQMGQEVILRCVPISNHLYFYWYRQILGQKVEFLVSFYNNEISEKSEIFDDQFSVERPDGSNFTLKIRSTKLEDSAMYFCARGPFPGNTIYFGEGSWLTVV.

CDR3 loop: CASRSGRGYEQYF. As DNA, the CDR3 is TGTGCCAGCCGTAGTGGCAGGGGCTACGAGCAGTACTTC. The chain carries TRBV6-6 and TRBJ2-7, with D tentatively TRBD1 (6 bases). Germline CDR1 MNHNY, CDR2 SVGAGI (reference sequence). The V end lost 8 bases, the J end lost 3 bases, and 14 bases lay between the germline ends. The CDR3 is 13 residues long.

With respect to this clone: Within the sample, other DNA sequences also encode this same CDR3. The chain uses TRBV28 and TRBJ1-2, with 12 bases that match TRBD1. This CDR3 region has 13 residues. Germline-derived CDR1 and CDR2 are MDHEN and SYDVKM. Trimming cost V 2 bases and J 8 bases; bases outside gene matches: 0. The CDR3: CASSLGTGGGYTF. In DNA form, the CDR3 reads TGTGCCAGCAGTTTAGGGACAGGGGGCGGCTACACCTTC.

A word on this clone: The same CDR3 also results from other DNA sequences found in this sample. The rearrangement links TRBV30 to TRBJ2-7, with unresolved D. Trimming stripped 0 bases from V and 2 bases from J, with 11 bases between. From germline, CDR1 is GTSNPN and CDR2 SVGIG (reference sequence). The CDR3 extends over 14 amino acids. CDR3 sequence: CAWSVEVRPYEQYF. CDR3 nucleotides: TGTGCCTGGAGTGTTGAGGTCAGACCCTACGAGCAGTACTTC.

This chain links TRBV6-5 with TRBJ2-7, with 7 bases aligning to TRBD1. There are 14 residues in the CDR3. Germline V gene lookup returns CDR1 MNHEY and CDR2 SVGAGI. J was trimmed by 1 base and V by 7 bases; bases with no gene match: 7. The CDR3 loop reads CASNPDRLSYEQYF. CDR3 nucleotide sequence: TGTGCCAGCAACCCGGACAGGTTATCCTACGAGCAGTACTTC.

This chain uses TRBV25-1 with TRBJ2-1, with 7 bases identical to TRBD1. V lost 3 bases to trimming and J lost 3 bases; unmatched junction nucleotides: 8. This CDR3 has 16 amino acids. CDR1 and CDR2 (germline): MGHDK, SYGVNS. DNA of the CDR3: TGTGCCAGCAGTGACCCTAGACAGGGTAGCTACAATGAGCAGTTCTTC. It is translated as CASSDPRQGSYNEQFF.

Turning to this clone: One end of the junction is discordant with germline, which a read error may explain. The CDR3 DNA sequence: TGTGCCAGCAGGTTGGGGCCTGACCCCCTTTCTGGGGCCAACGTCCTGACTTTC. It encodes CASRLGPDPLSGANVLTF. The chain couples TRBV5-6 to TRBJ2-6, with D perhaps TRBD1 (5 bases). Germline V lookup: CDR1 SGHDT, CDR2 YYEEEE. The length of the CDR3 is 18 residues.